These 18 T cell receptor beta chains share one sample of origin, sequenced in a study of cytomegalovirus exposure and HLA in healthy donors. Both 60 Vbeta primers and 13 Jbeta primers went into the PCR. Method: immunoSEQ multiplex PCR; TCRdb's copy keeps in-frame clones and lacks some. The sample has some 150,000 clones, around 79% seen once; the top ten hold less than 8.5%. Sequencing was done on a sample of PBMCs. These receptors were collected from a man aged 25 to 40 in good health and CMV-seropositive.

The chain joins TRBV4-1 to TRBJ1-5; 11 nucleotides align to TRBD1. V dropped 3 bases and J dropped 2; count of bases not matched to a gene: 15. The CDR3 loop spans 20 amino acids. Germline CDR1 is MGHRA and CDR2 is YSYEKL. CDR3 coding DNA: TGCGCCAGCAGCCACCAAATCGCCGGGACAGGGGGTGTAGGCAATCAGCCCCAGCATTTT. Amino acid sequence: CASSHQIAGTGGVGNQPQHF.

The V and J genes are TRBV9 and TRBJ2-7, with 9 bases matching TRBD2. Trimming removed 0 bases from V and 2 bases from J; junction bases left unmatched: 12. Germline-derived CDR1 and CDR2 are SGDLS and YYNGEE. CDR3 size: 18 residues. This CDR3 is CASSVGGSGGSSPYEQYF. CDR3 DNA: TGTGCCAGCAGCGTAGGAGGTAGCGGGGGTTCAAGTCCCTACGAGCAGTACTTC.

The CDR3 reads CASSPATGIHGYTF. The CDR3 nucleotides read TGTGCCAGCTCACCCGCTACAGGGATCCATGGCTACACCTTC. The chain has TRBV18 and TRBJ1-2; possible D gene TRBD1, 6 bases. Germline assignment: CDR1 KGHSH and CDR2 LQKENI. Trimming took 3 bases from V and 6 from J, leaving 14 bases between them. This CDR3 has 14 amino acids.

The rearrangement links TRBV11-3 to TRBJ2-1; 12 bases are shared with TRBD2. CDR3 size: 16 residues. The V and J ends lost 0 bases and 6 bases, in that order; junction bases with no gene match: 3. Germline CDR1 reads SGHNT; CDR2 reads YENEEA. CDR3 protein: CASSLEASGGVNEQFF. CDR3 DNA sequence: TGTGCCAGCAGCTTAGAGGCTAGCGGGGGGGTCAATGAGCAGTTCTTC.

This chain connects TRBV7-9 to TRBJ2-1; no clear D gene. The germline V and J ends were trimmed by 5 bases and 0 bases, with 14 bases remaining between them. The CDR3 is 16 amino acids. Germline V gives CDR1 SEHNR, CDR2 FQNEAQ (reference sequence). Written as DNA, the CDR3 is TGTGCCAGCAGCCCCCCTGGGCTGAGCTCCTACAATGAGCAGTTCTTC. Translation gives CASSPPGLSSYNEQFF.

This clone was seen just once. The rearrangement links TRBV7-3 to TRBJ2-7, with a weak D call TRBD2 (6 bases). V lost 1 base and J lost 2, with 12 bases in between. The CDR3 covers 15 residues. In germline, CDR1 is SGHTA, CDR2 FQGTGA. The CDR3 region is CASSLSPGAPYEQYF. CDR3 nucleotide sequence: TGTGCCAGCAGCTTAAGTCCGGGAGCCCCCTACGAGCAGTACTTC.

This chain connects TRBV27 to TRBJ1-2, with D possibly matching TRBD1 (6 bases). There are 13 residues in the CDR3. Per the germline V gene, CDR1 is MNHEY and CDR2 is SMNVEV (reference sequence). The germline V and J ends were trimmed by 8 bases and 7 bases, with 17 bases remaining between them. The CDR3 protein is CASRPSGGAGYTF. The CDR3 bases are TGTGCCAGCCGCCCGTCCGGGGGGGCTGGCTACACCTTC.

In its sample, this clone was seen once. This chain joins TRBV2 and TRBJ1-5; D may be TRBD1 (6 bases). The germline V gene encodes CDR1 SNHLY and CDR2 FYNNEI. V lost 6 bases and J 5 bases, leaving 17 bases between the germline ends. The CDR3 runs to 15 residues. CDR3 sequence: CASRVGGGAYQPQHF. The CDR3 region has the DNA TGTGCCAGCAGGGTCGGCGGGGGCGCGTATCAGCCCCAGCATTTT.

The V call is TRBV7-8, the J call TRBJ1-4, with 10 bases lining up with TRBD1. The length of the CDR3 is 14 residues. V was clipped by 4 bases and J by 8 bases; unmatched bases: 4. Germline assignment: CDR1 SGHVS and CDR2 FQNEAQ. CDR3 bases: TGTGCCAGCAGCTACGGACAGGGGGGAGAAAAACTGTTTTTT. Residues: CASSYGQGGEKLFF. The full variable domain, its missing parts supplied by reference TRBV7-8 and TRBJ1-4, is GAGVSQSPRYKVAKRGQDVALRCDPISGHVSLFWYQQALGQGPEFLTYFQNEAQLDKSGLPSDRFFAERPEGSVSTLKIQRTQQEDSAVYLCASSYGQGGEKLFFGSGTQLSVL.

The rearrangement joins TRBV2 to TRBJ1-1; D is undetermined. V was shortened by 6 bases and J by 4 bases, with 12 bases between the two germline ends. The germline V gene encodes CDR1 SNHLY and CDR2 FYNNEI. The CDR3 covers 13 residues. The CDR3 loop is CASSGLVGTEAFF. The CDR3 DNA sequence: TGTGCCAGCAGCGGACTGGTGGGCACTGAAGCTTTCTTT. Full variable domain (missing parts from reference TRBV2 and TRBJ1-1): EPEVTQTPSHQVTQMGQEVILRCVPISNHLYFYWYRQILGQKVEFLVSFYNNEISEKSEIFDDQFSVERPDGSNFTLKIRSTKLEDSAMYFCASSGLVGTEAFFGQGTRLTVV.

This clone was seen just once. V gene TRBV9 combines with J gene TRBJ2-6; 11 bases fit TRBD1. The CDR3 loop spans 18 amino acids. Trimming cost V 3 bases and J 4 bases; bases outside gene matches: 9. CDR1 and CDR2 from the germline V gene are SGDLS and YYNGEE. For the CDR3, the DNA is TGTGCCAGCAGCGCCCTAGGACAGGGGGCAGGAGGGGCCAACGTCCTGACTTTC. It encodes CASSALGQGAGGANVLTF.

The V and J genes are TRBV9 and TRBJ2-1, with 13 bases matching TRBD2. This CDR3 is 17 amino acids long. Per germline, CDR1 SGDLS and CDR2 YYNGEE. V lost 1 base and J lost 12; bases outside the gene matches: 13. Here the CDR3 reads CASSVSTSGGAAVRQFF. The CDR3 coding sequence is TGTGCCAGCAGCGTATCTACTAGCGGGGGGGCCGCGGTAAGGCAGTTCTTC.

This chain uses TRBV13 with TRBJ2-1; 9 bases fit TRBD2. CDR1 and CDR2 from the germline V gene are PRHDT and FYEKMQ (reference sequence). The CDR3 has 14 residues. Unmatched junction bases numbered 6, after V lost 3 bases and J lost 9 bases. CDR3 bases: TGTGCCAGCAGCTTTTTAGCGGGAGAGAGTGAGCAGTTCTTC. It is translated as CASSFLAGESEQFF.

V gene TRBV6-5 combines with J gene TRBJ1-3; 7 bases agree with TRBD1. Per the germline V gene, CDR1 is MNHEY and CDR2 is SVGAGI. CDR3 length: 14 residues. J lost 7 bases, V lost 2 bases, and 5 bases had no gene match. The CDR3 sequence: CASSYTTGSNTIYF. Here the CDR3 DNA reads TGTGCCAGCAGTTACACGACAGGGTCCAACACCATATATTTT.

CDR3 sequence (DNA): TGTGCCAGCAGTTACTCTGGGGGAGGGACTGAAGCTTTCTTT. This encodes CASSYSGGGTEAFF. The V and J genes are TRBV6-5 and TRBJ1-1, with D possibly TRBD1 on 5 matching bases. The CDR3 contains 14 residues. V lost 0 bases to trimming and J lost 5 bases, with 10 bases between them. CDR1 is MNHEY and CDR2 is SVGAGI in the germline V gene.

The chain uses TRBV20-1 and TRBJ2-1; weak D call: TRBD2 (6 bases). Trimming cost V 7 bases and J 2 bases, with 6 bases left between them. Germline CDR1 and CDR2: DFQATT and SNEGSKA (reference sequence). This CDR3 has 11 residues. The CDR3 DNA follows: TGCAGTGGGAGGGCCTACAATGAGCAGTTCTTC. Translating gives CSGRAYNEQFF.

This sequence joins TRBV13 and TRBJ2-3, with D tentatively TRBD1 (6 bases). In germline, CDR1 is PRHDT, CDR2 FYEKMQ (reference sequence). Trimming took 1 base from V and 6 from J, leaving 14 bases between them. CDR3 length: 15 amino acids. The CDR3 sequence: CASSLAGDLSDTQYF. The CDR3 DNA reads TGTGCCAGCAGCTTAGCAGGGGACCTCTCGGATACGCAGTATTTT.

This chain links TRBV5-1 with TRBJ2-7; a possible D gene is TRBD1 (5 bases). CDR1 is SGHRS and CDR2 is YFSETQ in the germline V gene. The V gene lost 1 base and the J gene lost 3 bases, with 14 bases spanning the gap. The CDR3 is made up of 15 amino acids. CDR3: CASSLREAGNYEQYF. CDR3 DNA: TGCGCCAGCAGCTTGCGAGAGGCAGGGAACTACGAGCAGTACTTC.